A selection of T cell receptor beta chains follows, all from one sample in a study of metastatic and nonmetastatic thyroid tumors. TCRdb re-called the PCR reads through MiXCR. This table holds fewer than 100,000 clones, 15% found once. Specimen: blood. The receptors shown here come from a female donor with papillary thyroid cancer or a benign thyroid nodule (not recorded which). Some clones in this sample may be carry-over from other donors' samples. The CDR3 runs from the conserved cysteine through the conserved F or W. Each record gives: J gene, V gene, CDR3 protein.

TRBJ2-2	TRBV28	CASSFWGGSANTGELFF
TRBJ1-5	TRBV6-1	CASSRAGASWGNQPQHF
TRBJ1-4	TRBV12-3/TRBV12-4	CASSLTTGEKLLF
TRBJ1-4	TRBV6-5	CASSYSSPLFATNEKLFF
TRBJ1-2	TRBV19	CASSIDGTATYGYTF
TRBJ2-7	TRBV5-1	CASSLWRGFAYEQYF
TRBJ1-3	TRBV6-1	CASNSGRGTYSGNTIYF
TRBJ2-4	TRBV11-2	CASGKPGWAKNIQYF
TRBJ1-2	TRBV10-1	CASSPGQVGGYTF
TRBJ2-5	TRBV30	CAWSGGHQETQYF
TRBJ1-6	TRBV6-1	CASTHAARGTNNSPLHF
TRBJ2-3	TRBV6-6	CASSLGLRGALTYTQYF
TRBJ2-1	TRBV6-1	CASSAGWGPEFF
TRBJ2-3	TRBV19	CASSIWGTGREADTQYF
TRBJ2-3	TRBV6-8	CASSYSGWTLVVTDTQYF
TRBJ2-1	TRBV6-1	CASSEVKGTGAVNEQFF
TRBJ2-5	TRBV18	CASSPRTGEQETQYF